Listed here are 6 T cell receptor beta chains from one sample, sequenced in a study of blood T cell repertoires in COVID-19. Repertoires were generated with immunoSEQ multiplex PCR, while TCRdb's copy carries only in-frame clones and drops some. The table includes roughly 60,000 clones, roughly 80% detected once. Material: peripheral blood. The receptors were gathered from a human donor in a cohort sampled during active COVID-19.

The CDR3: CASSEYQCSNQPQHF. The CDR3 DNA reads TGTGCCAGCAGTGAATATCAGTGTAGCAATCAGCCCCAGCATTTT. J is TRBJ1-5 and V is TRBV6-1; D is unresolved. CDR1 and CDR2 from the germline V gene are MNHNS and SASEGT. Between the trimmed V and J ends, which lost 2 bases and 0 bases, there was a span of 8 bases. The CDR3 has 15 residues.

J is TRBJ1-5 and V is TRBV30; unclear D gene. Germline CDR1 reads GTSNPN; CDR2 reads SVGIG (reference sequence). V was cut by 0 bases and J by 4 bases, with 7 bases left in between. This CDR3 comprises 13 residues. The CDR3 bases are TGTGCCTGGAGTGTAGGCAGGAATCAGCCCCAGCATTTT. Translated, it gives CAWSVGRNQPQHF.

This clone appeared once. V usage is TRBV6-5 and J usage is TRBJ2-7, with a weak D call TRBD2 (5 bases). The CDR3 has 12 residues. CDR1 is MNHEY, CDR2 SVGAGI, per germline. V dropped 5 bases and J dropped 4 bases, with 9 bases sitting between them. The CDR3 DNA is TGTGCCAGCAGTAGAGGGTTATACGAGCAGTACTTC. Its protein is CASSRGLYEQYF.

J is TRBJ1-3 and V is TRBV7-9, with 7 bases fitting TRBD1. The CDR3 totals 16 residues. Germline V gene lookup returns CDR1 SEHNR and CDR2 FQNEAQ (reference sequence). V lost 4 bases and J lost 4; bases outside the gene matches: 10. For the CDR3, the DNA is TGTGCCAGCAGCTCCCTCGAGACAGGGCCAGGAAACACCATATATTTT. Translated, it gives CASSSLETGPGNTIYF.

The chain links TRBV5-4 to TRBJ2-1, with D perhaps matching TRBD1 (6 bases). V was pared by 1 base and J by 8 bases, with 16 bases between. The CDR3 spans 15 residues. From germline, CDR1 is SGHNT and CDR2 YYREEE (reference sequence). CDR3 coding DNA: TGTGCCAGCAGCTTGAGGGTACAGGGTAAGGATGAGCAGTTCTTC. This gives the protein CASSLRVQGKDEQFF.

A remark on this clone: The junction differs from germline at one of its ends, possibly a read error. CDR3 residues: CASSRQGTTDTQYF. The CDR3 DNA reads as TGTGCTAGCAGTAGACAGGGGACAACAGATACGCAGTATTTT. The genes are TRBV7-7 and TRBJ2-3, with 8 bases that match TRBD1. The CDR3 covers 14 residues. Germline V lookup: CDR1 SSHAT, CDR2 FNYEAQ (reference sequence).